Listed below are T cell receptor beta chains from one sample, sequenced in a study of PD-1 blockade in classical Hodgkin lymphoma. Here immunoSEQ multiplex PCR was the method, and the copy in TCRdb shows in-frame clones only, minus some. Of about 15,000 clones listed, around nine tenths are singletons. Material for sequencing was peripheral blood mononuclear cells (PBMCs). These receptors came from a human donor with classical Hodgkin lymphoma. The CDR3 runs from the conserved cysteine through the conserved F or W. Fields, in order: V gene, clone size, J gene, D gene, CDR3 length, CDR3 DNA, CDR3 protein. D genes are given only for firm matches. Some rows have no size entry. The others give once, few or many, or a class for an expanded clone.

TRBV25-1	.	TRBJ2-6	TRBD1	17	TGTGCCAGCAGTGACCGGGACAGGGTTTCTGGGGCCAACGTCCTGACTTTC	CASSDRDRVSGANVLTF
TRBV7-9	.	TRBJ1-4	.	14	TGTGCCAGCAGTCCAATGGGGAGGAATGAAAAACTGTTTTTT	CASSPMGRNEKLFF
TRBV25-1	.	TRBJ2-7	.	14	TGTGCCAGCAGCCCCGGCGGTCCCGTCTACGAGCAGTACTTC	CASSPGGPVYEQYF
TRBV23-1	.	TRBJ2-7	.	11	TGCGCCAGCGGTCAATACTACGAGCAGTACTTC	CASGQYYEQYF
TRBV4-1	.	TRBJ1-5	.	16	TGCGCCAGCAGCCAAGAGCATCAGCAGGGCAATCAGCCCCAGCATTTT	CASSQEHQQGNQPQHF
TRBV5-1	.	TRBJ1-1	.	14	TGCGCCAGCAGCACCTTCCCGGGGAACACTGAAGCTTTCTTT	CASSTFPGNTEAFF
TRBV11-2	once	TRBJ1-1	.	13	TGTGCCAGCAGCTTGAGCATGAACACTGAAGCTTTCTTT	CASSLSMNTEAFF
TRBV25-1	.	TRBJ1-1	.	15	TGTGCCAGCAGTGAATTCAGTAGGCAGAACACTGAAGCTTTCTTT	CASSEFSRQNTEAFF
TRBV2	.	TRBJ2-3	.	15	TGTGCCAGCAGTAAAATAGGGGTCGATACAGATACGCAGTATTTT	CASSKIGVDTDTQYF
TRBV29-1	.	TRBJ2-7	.	11	TGCAGCGTCGCCCACTCCTACGAGCAGTACTTC	CSVAHSYEQYF
TRBV19	.	TRBJ1-1	.	14	TGTGCCAGTACCATCTCGGACAGGAACACTGAAGCTTTCTTT	CASTISDRNTEAFF
TRBV10-3	.	TRBJ2-1	.	15	TGTGCCATCAGTGGGGGGGTACTAGACGACAATGAGCAGTTCTTC	CAISGGVLDDNEQFF
TRBV7-9	.	TRBJ2-3	TRBD2	16	TGTGCCAGCAGCCCAAGGCCGGGAGGACTGACAGATACGCAGTATTTT	CASSPRPGGLTDTQYF
TRBV30	.	TRBJ2-2	.	15	TGTGCCTGGAGCCTGCGAGGGCGGGGCACCGGGGAGCTGTTTTTT	CAWSLRGRGTGELFF
TRBV6-1	.	TRBJ2-3	TRBD2	15	TGTGCCAGCAGCGTTAGCGGGAGGAGCACAGATACGCAGTATTTT	CASSVSGRSTDTQYF
TRBV29-1	.	TRBJ1-1	.	13	TGCAGCGTTCGGGGGGTACTGAACACTGAAGCTTTCTTT	CSVRGVLNTEAFF
TRBV7-9	.	TRBJ1-1	.	11	TGTGCCAGCAGCTTTGATACTGAAGCTTTCTTT	CASSFDTEAFF
TRBV25-1	.	TRBJ1-1	.	14	TGTGCCAGCAGTGAAAGACGGGGGATGACTGAAGCTTTCTTT	CASSERRGMTEAFF
TRBV10-1	.	TRBJ2-1	.	15	TGCGCCAGCAGTGTTGGTAGCGTGGGATCGAATGAGCAGTTCTTC	CASSVGSVGSNEQFF
TRBV9	.	TRBJ2-1	TRBD1	16	TGTGCCAGCAGCGTAGTCGGACAGGGGTGGGAAAATGAGCAGTTCTTC	CASSVVGQGWENEQFF
TRBV6-1	once	TRBJ1-5	.	14	TGTGCCAGTCGTTACCTACCCCGTAATCAGCCCCAGCATTTT	CASRYLPRNQPQHF
TRBV18	.	TRBJ2-1	.	13	TGTGCCAGCTCGCCAATGGTCTACAATGAGCAGTTCTTC	CASSPMVYNEQFF
TRBV9	.	TRBJ1-3	.	12	TGTGCCAGCAGTACCCTAGGAAACACCATATATTTT	CASSTLGNTIYF
TRBV4-2	.	TRBJ2-7	TRBD2	16	TGTGCCAGCAGCCAATTGATGGTAGCGGGAGTGGGCGAGCAGTACTTC	CASSQLMVAGVGEQYF
TRBV13	.	TRBJ2-2	.	16	TGTGCCAGCAGCTTAGCCGGGGGTTCGGACACCGGGGAGCTGTTTTTT	CASSLAGGSDTGELFF
TRBV25-1	.	TRBJ2-7	TRBD1	14	TGTGCCAGCCAACCGGGACAGGGGAGGAACGAGCAGTACTTC	CASQPGQGRNEQYF
TRBV10-3	.	TRBJ2-3	.	16	TGTGCCATCAGTGAGAGGCCGTCATCTAGCACAGATACGCAGTATTTT	CAISERPSSSTDTQYF
TRBV27	once	TRBJ1-1	TRBD1	14	TGTGCCACGAAGACAGGGGGATTTGGAACTGAAGCTTTCTTT	CATKTGGFGTEAFF
TRBV28	.	TRBJ1-2	TRBD1	14	TGTGCCACGGGAACAGGGGGACCTAACTATGGCTACACCTTC	CATGTGGPNYGYTF
TRBV5-4	.	TRBJ2-1	.	13	TGTGCCAGCAGCTTGGAACCGCACAATGAGCAGTTCTTC	CASSLEPHNEQFF
TRBV19	.	TRBJ2-7	TRBD2	15	TGTGCCAGTAGTATTGGACTAGCGGAGTCCTACGAGCAGTACTTC	CASSIGLAESYEQYF
TRBV25-1	once	TRBJ2-3	TRBD2	16	TGTGCCAGCAGTGAGTCCGGGACTAGCGGCACAGATACGCAGTATTTT	CASSESGTSGTDTQYF
TRBV5-4	.	TRBJ2-1	.	12	TGTGCCAGCAGCTTGGACGGCAATGAGCAGTTCTTC	CASSLDGNEQFF
TRBV28	.	TRBJ2-2	.	15	TGTGCCAGCAGAAAGGACCGAACGAACACCGGGGAGCTGTTTTTT	CASRKDRTNTGELFF
TRBV30	.	TRBJ1-1	TRBD1	16	TGTGCCTGGAGGGGGGGGACAGGGTATACGAACACTGAAGCTTTCTTT	CAWRGGTGYTNTEAFF
TRBV10-2	.	TRBJ1-1	.	13	TGCGCCAGCAGTGACAGAGAAAACACTGAAGCTTTCTTT	CASSDRENTEAFF
TRBV6-5	.	TRBJ1-2	.	13	TGTGCCAGCAGTTCCCTAGTGGAGTATGGCTACACCTTC	CASSSLVEYGYTF
TRBV10-1	.	TRBJ2-4	.	13	TGCGCCAGCAGCCCTTCAACTGTCGGCATTCAGTACTTC	CASSPSTVGIQYF
TRBV5-1	.	TRBJ1-1	.	14	TGCGCCAGCAGCTTGGACAGGGCGAACACTGAAGCTTTCTTT	CASSLDRANTEAFF
TRBV10-3	.	TRBJ2-7	TRBD1	15	TGTGCCATCAGTGAGTCGGGACAGGGGACCTACGAGCAGTACTTC	CAISESGQGTYEQYF
TRBV6-1	.	TRBJ1-2	.	12	TGTGCCAGCAGTGTGGGGAGCTATGGCTACACCTTC	CASSVGSYGYTF
TRBV9	once	TRBJ2-1	TRBD2	16	TGTGCCAGCAGCGTGGCCAGCGGGAGGGCCACGAATGAGCAGTTCTTC	CASSVASGRATNEQFF
TRBV25-1	.	TRBJ1-1	.	15	TGTGCCAGCAGTGAAGGGGCCCAACCGAACACTGAAGCTTTCTTT	CASSEGAQPNTEAFF
TRBV5-6	.	TRBJ1-1	.	16	TGTGCCAGCAGCTGGCAGGTCCGGACATCTATCACTGAAGCTTTCTTT	CASSWQVRTSITEAFF
TRBV5-1	.	TRBJ2-1	TRBD2	15	TGCGCCAGCAGCTTGGGGACTAGCTCCTACAATGAGCAGTTCTTC	CASSLGTSSYNEQFF
TRBV5-1	.	TRBJ2-1	TRBD1	15	TGCGCCAGCAGCCCACAGGGACAGGGGAGGAATGAGCAGTTCTTC	CASSPQGQGRNEQFF
TRBV19	.	TRBJ1-5	TRBD1	14	TGTGCCAGTAGCCTACAGGGGTTGGGTCAGCCCCAGCATTTT	CASSLQGLGQPQHF
TRBV18	.	TRBJ2-1	TRBD1	19	TGTGCCAGCTCGCGCAACCGTAGGATACGGGACAGGGGGCACAATGAGCAGTTCTTC	CASSRNRRIRDRGHNEQFF
TRBV27	.	TRBJ1-2	.	12	TGTGCCAGCAGCCCCACAGGGTATGGCTACACCTTC	CASSPTGYGYTF
TRBV10-3	.	TRBJ1-5	TRBD1	19	TGTGCCATCAGTGAGTCGAGGACAGGGGGTAGATCGGGCAATCAGCCCCAGCATTTT	CAISESRTGGRSGNQPQHF
TRBV7-2	.	TRBJ2-3	.	16	TGTGCCAGCAGCTTAGGGTCTTACGGGAAGGGGTATACGCAGTATTTT	CASSLGSYGKGYTQYF
TRBV30	.	TRBJ1-1	TRBD1	15	TGTGCCTGGAGTGTACAGCTGACAGGGACCTATGAAGCTTTCTTT	CAWSVQLTGTYEAFF
TRBV5-1	.	TRBJ2-1	TRBD2	16	TGCGCCAGCAGCTTGGCGCCCAGCGGGAATTGGAATGAGCAGTTCTTC	CASSLAPSGNWNEQFF
TRBV5-4	.	TRBJ1-2	.	13	TGTGCCAGCAGCCCGAACACTAACTATGGCTACACCTTC	CASSPNTNYGYTF
TRBV19	.	TRBJ2-1	TRBD2	15	TGTGCCAGTAGTAAACCGGGACTAGCGCTCCCTGAGCAGTTCTTC	CASSKPGLALPEQFF
TRBV30	.	TRBJ1-2	.	14	TGTGCCTGGAGGCCCGGCCCAGGGGACTATGGCTACACCTTC	CAWRPGPGDYGYTF
TRBV9	.	TRBJ2-7	TRBD2	14	TGTGCCAGCAGCGTAGAAGCGGGGACCTACGAGCAGTACTTC	CASSVEAGTYEQYF
TRBV19	.	TRBJ2-7	.	14	TGTGCCAGTAGCCCTCGGGGGCTGGTTGGGGAGCAGTACTTC	CASSPRGLVGEQYF
TRBV6-5	.	TRBJ1-2	.	14	TGTGCCAGCAGTTATTACAGCTCTAACTATGGCTACACCTTC	CASSYYSSNYGYTF
TRBV27	.	TRBJ2-3	.	19	TGTGCCAGCAGTCCACGAATACGGGTGTCGGGGGAGAGCACAGATACGCAGTATTTT	CASSPRIRVSGESTDTQYF